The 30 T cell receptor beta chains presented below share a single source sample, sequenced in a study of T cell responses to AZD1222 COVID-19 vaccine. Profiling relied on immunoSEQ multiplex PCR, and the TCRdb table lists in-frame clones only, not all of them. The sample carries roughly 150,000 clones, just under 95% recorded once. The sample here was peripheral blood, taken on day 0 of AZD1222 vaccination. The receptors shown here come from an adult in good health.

CDR3 coding DNA: TGTGCCACCAGCCTCAGGGGCAGGGGTCCGATCATGAACACTGAAGCTTTCTTT. It encodes CATSLRGRGPIMNTEAFF. V is TRBV24-1 and J is TRBJ1-1; D is perhaps TRBD1 (6 bases). The ends were cut back, 7 bases at V and 0 bases at J, with 23 bases in the middle. Germline CDR1 is KGHDR and CDR2 is SFDVKD. The CDR3 loop spans 18 amino acids.

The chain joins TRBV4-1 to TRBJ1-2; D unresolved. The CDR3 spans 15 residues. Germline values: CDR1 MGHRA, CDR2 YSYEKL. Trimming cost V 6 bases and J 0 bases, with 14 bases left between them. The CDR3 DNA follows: TGCGCCAGCAGACCCAACGGGATTTCTAACTATGGCTACACCTTC. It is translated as CASRPNGISNYGYTF.

The CDR3 here is CASSLGSGATTEAFF. In DNA form, the CDR3 reads TGTGCCAGCAGTTTAGGATCCGGGGCCACCACTGAAGCTTTCTTT. The V gene is TRBV28, the J gene TRBJ1-1; possibly TRBD1 for D (5 bases). Trimming pared 2 bases from V and 4 bases from J, leaving 14 bases between. Germline V gene sequence: CDR1 MDHEN, CDR2 SYDVKM. CDR3 size: 15 residues.

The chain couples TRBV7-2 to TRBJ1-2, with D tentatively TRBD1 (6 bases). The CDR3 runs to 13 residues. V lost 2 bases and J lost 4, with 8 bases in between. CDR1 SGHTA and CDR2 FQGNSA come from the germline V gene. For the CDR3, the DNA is TGTGCCAGCAGCTTATCGGACAGCTATGGCTACACCTTC. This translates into CASSLSDSYGYTF.

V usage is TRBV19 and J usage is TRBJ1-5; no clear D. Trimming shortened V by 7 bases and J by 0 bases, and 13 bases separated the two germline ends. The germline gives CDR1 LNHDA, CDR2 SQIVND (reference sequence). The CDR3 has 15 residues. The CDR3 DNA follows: TGTGCCAGTACCCTGGGAGGATATAGCAATCAGCCCCAGCATTTT. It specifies CASTLGGYSNQPQHF.

CDR3 DNA: TGTGCCTGGAGTGTATGGGCCCAGAGAGGCGGTAATCCCAATCGGGCCCAGCATTTT. Translated: CAWSVWAQRGGNPNRAQHF. The chain carries TRBV30 and TRBJ1-5; the D is unclear. Trimming stripped 0 bases from V and 11 bases from J, with 32 bases between. The CDR3 totals 19 residues. Germline V CDR1 and CDR2: GTSNPN, SVGIG (reference sequence).

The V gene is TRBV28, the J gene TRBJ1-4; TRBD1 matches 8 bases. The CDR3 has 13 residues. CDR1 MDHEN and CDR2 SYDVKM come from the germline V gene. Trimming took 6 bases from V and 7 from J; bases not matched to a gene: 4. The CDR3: CASRVQGVEKLFF. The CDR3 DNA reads TGTGCCAGCAGAGTACAGGGGGTTGAAAAACTGTTTTTT.

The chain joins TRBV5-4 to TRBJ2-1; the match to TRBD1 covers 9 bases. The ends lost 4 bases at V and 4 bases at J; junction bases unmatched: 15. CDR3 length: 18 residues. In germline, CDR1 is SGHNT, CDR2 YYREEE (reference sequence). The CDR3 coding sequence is TGTGCCAGCAGCCTTATGGGACCCTGGGACAGGGTATACAATGAGCAGTTCTTC. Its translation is CASSLMGPWDRVYNEQFF.

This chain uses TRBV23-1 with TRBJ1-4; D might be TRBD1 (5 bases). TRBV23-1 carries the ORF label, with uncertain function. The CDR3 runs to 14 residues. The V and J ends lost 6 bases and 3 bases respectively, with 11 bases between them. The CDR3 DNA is TGCGCCAGCAGCCCGACAGAGCCTAATGAAAAACTGTTTTTT. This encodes CASSPTEPNEKLFF.

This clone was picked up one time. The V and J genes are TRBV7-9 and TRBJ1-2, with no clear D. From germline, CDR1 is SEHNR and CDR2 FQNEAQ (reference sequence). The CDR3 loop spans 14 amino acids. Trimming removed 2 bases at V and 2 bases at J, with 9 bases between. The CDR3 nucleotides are TGTGCCAGCAGCTTAACCCTGGGGAACTATGGCTACACCTTC. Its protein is CASSLTLGNYGYTF. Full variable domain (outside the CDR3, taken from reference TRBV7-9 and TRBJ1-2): DTGVSQNPRHKITKRGQNVTFRCDPISEHNRLYWYRQTLGQGPEFLTYFQNEAQLEKSRLLSDRFSAERPKGSFSTLEIQRTEQGDSAMYLCASSLTLGNYGYTFGSGTRLTVV.

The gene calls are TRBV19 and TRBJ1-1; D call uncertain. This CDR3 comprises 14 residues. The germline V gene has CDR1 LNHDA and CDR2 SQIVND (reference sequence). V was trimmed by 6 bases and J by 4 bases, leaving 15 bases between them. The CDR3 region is CASRHPGAGTEAFF. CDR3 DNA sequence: TGTGCCAGTAGGCATCCAGGAGCCGGCACTGAAGCTTTCTTT. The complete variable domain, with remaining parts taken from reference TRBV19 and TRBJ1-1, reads DGGITQSPKYLFRKEGQNVTLSCEQNLNHDAMYWYRQDPGQGLRLIYYSQIVNDFQKGDIAEGYSVSREKKESFPLTVTSAQKNPTAFYLCASRHPGAGTEAFFGQGTRLTVV.

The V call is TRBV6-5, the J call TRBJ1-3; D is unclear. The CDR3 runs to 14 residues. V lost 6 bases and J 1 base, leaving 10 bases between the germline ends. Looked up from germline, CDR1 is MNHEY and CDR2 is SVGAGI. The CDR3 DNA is TGTGCCAGCAGCGACATAGGTTCTGGAAACACCATATATTTT. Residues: CASSDIGSGNTIYF.

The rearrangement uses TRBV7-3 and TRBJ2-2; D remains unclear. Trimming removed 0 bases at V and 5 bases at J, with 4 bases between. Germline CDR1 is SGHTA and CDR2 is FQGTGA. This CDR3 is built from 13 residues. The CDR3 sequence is CASSLTDTGELFF. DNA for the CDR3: TGTGCCAGCAGCTTAACGGATACCGGGGAGCTGTTTTTT. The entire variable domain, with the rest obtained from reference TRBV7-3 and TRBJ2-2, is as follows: GAGVSQTPSNKVTEKGKYVELRCDPISGHTALYWYRQSLGQGPEFLIYFQGTGAADDSGLPNDRFFAVRPEGSVSTLKIQRTERGDSAVYLCASSLTDTGELFFGEGSRLTVL.

The CDR3: CASSAPPGTGGNQPQHF. The CDR3 DNA reads TGTGCCAGCAGCGCCCCTCCCGGGACAGGGGGCAATCAGCCCCAGCATTTT. J is TRBJ1-5 and V is TRBV5-5; 10 bases fit TRBD1. Trimming cost V 4 bases and J 2 bases; bases outside gene matches: 9. From germline, CDR1 is SGHKS and CDR2 YYEKEE (reference sequence). This CDR3 comprises 17 residues. Filled out from reference TRBV5-5 and TRBJ1-5, the complete variable domain reads DAGVTQSPTHLIKTRGQQVTLRCSPISGHKSVSWYQQVLGQGPQFIFQYYEKEERGRGNFPDRFSARQFPNYSSELNVNALLLGDSALYLCASSAPPGTGGNQPQHFGDGTRLSIL.

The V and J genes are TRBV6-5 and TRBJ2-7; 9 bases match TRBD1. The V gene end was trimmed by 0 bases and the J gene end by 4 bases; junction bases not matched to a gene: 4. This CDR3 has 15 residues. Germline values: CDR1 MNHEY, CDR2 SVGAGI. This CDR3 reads CASSYSGQGRYEQYF. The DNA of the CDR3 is TGTGCCAGCAGTTACTCGGGACAGGGACGGTACGAGCAGTACTTC.

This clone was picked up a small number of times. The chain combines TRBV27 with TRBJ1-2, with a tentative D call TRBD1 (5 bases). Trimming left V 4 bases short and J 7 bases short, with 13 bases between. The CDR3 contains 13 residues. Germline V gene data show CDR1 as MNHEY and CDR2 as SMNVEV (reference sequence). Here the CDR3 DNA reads TGTGCCAGCAGTTGGGTAGCGGGGGGTGGCTACACCTTC. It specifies CASSWVAGGGYTF.

CDR3 bases: TGTGCCAGCAGCTTGGGACAGGAAATTTACGAGCAGTACTTC. Its protein product is CASSLGQEIYEQYF. This rearrangement joins TRBV11-2 to TRBJ2-7, with TRBD1 identical over 8 bases. J lost 4 bases, V lost 3 bases, and 5 bases had no gene match. Germline loops: CDR1 SGHAT, CDR2 FQNNGV. This CDR3 has 14 residues.

The CDR3 is CASSLSPTSSYEQYF. CDR3 sequence (DNA): TGTGCCAGCAGTTTATCCCCGACTAGCAGCTACGAGCAGTACTTC. The gene calls are TRBV27 and TRBJ2-7, with 7 nucleotides matching TRBD2. Germline assignment: CDR1 MNHEY and CDR2 SMNVEV (reference sequence). There are 15 residues in the CDR3. V shed 0 bases, J shed 3 bases, and the junction held 5 bases outside the gene matches.

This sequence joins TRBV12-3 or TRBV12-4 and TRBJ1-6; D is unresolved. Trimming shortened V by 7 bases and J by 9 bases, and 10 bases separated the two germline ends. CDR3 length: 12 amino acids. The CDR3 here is CASTLMGSPLHF. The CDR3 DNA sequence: TGTGCCAGCACCCTTATGGGTTCACCCCTCCACTTT.

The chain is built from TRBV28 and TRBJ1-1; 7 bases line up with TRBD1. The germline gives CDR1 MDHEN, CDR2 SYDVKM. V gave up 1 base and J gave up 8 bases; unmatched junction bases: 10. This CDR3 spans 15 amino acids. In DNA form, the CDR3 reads TGTGCCAGCAGTTTATCTCTTGTGCTGACAGGGGAAGCTTTCTTT. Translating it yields CASSLSLVLTGEAFF.

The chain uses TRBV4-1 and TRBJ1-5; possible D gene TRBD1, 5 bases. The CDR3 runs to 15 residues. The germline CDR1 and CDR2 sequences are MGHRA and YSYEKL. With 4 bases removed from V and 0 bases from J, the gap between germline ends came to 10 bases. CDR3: CASSPGDYSNQPQHF. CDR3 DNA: TGCGCCAGCAGCCCCGGGGACTATAGCAATCAGCCCCAGCATTTT.

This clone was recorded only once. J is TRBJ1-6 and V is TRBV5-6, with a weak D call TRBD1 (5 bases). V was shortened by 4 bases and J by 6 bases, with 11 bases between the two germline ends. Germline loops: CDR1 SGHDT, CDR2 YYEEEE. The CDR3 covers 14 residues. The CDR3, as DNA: TGTGCCAGCAGCGCCTGGGGCAGTAATTCACCCCTCCACTTT. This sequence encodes CASSAWGSNSPLHF.

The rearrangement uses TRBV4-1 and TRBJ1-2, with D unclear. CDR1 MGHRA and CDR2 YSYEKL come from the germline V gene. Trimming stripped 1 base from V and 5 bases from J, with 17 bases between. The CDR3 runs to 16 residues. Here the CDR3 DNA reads TGCGCCAGCAGCCAAGGAACCCTCCCCAGCGCGTATGGCTACACCTTC. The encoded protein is CASSQGTLPSAYGYTF.

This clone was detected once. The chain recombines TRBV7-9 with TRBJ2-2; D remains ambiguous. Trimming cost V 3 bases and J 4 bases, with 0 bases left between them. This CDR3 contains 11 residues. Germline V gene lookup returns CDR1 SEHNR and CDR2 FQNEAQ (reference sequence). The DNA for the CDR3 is TGTGCCAGCAGCTTCACCGGGGAGCTGTTTTTT. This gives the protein CASSFTGELFF.

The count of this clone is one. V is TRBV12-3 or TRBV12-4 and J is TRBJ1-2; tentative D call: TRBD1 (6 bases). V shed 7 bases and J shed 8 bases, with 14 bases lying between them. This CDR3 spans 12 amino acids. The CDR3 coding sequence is TGTGCCAGCAAGCGGGGGCGGCGGGGCTACACCTTC. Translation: CASKRGRRGYTF.

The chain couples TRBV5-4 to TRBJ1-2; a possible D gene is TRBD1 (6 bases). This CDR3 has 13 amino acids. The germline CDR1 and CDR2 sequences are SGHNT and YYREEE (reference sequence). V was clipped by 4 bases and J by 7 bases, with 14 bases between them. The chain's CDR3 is CASSNRGQGGYTF. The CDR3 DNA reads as TGTGCCAGCAGCAATCGGGGGCAAGGTGGCTACACCTTC.

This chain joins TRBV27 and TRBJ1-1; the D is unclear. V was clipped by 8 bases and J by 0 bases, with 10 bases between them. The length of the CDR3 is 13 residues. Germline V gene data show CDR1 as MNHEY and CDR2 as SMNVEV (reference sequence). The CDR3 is CASSLSMNTEAFF. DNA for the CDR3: TGTGCCAGCTCCCTTTCCATGAACACTGAAGCTTTCTTT.

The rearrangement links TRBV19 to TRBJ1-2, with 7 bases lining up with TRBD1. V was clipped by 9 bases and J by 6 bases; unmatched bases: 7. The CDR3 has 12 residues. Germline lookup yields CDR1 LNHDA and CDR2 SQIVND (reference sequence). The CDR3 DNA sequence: TGTGCCAGCTACGATACAGGGGATGGCTACACCTTC. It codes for CASYDTGDGYTF. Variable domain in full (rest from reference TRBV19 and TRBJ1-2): DGGITQSPKYLFRKEGQNVTLSCEQNLNHDAMYWYRQDPGQGLRLIYYSQIVNDFQKGDIAEGYSVSREKKESFPLTVTSAQKNPTAFYLCASYDTGDGYTFGSGTRLTVV.

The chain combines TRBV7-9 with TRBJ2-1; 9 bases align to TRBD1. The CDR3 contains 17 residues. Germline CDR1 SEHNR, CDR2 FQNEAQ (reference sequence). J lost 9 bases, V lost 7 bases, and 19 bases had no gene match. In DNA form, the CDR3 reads TGTGCCAGCAACTCCAGGGGTGACAGGGGGACAAGGGGTGAGCAGTTCTTC. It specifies CASNSRGDRGTRGEQFF. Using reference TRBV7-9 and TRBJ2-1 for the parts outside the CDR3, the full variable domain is DTGVSQNPRHKITKRGQNVTFRCDPISEHNRLYWYRQTLGQGPEFLTYFQNEAQLEKSRLLSDRFSAERPKGSFSTLEIQRTEQGDSAMYLCASNSRGDRGTRGEQFFGPGTRLTVL.

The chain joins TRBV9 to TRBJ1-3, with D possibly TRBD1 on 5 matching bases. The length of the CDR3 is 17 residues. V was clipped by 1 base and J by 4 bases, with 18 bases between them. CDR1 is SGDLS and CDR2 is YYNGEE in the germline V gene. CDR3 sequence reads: CASSVRIDVGGGNTIYF. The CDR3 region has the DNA TGTGCCAGCAGCGTAAGAATTGACGTCGGGGGAGGAAACACCATATATTTT.